This T cell receptor beta chain is drawn from a study of blood T cell repertoires in COVID-19. For the study at large: Acute-phase and convalescent COVID-19 samples originated in the United States, Italy and Spain. In each case, the material was cDNA or gDNA derived from T cells, B-cell-depleted T cells, or PBMCs.

Authors' data handling: Amplification of reference gene primers was used by the study to estimate nucleated cell counts. Assay: immunoSEQ multiplex PCR; the TCRdb copy retains only in-frame clones and omits some. That table supplies the V and J calls and clone size; D and trimming were determined from the DNA. The profile covers 95,000 to 100,000 clones, with approximately 84% appearing a single time and 17% taken by the ten largest. This clone appeared once. Germline lookup yields CDR1 MRHNA and CDR2 SNTAGT. V was trimmed by 3 bases and J by 2 bases, leaving 8 bases between them. The CDR3 consists of 15 residues.

The sequencing input was peripheral blood. The chain recombines TRBV6-4 with TRBJ2-6; possibly TRBD2 for D (5 bases). This TCR was recovered from an older woman with acute or convalescent COVID-19. As DNA, the CDR3 is TGTGCCAGCAGTGAAGAGGGCCCTGGGGCCAACGTCCTGACTTTC. Its translation: CASSEEGPGANVLTF.